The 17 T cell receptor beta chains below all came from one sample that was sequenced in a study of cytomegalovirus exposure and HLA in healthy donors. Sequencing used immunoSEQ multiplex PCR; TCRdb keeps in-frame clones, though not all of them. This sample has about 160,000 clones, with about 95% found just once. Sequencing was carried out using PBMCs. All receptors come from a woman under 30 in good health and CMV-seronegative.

The CDR3 reads CASSVGTGTGGHGYTF. The CDR3, as DNA: TGTGCCAGCAGCGTTGGGACCGGGACAGGGGGCCATGGCTACACCTTC. The V gene is TRBV9, the J gene TRBJ1-2, with TRBD1 identical over 12 bases. Per germline, CDR1 SGDLS and CDR2 YYNGEE. Trimming cost V 2 bases and J 6 bases; bases outside gene matches: 8. This CDR3 has 16 amino acids.

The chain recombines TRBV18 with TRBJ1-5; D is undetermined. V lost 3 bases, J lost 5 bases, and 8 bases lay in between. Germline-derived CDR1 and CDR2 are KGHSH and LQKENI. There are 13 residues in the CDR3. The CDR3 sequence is CASSPGFDQPQHF. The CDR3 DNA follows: TGTGCCAGCTCACCGGGCTTTGATCAGCCCCAGCATTTT.

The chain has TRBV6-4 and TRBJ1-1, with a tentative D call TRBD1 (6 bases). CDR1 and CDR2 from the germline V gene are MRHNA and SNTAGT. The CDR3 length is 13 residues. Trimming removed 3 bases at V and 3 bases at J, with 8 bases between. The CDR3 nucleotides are TGTGCCAGCAGTGAACAGGGCCACACTGAAGCTTTCTTT. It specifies CASSEQGHTEAFF.

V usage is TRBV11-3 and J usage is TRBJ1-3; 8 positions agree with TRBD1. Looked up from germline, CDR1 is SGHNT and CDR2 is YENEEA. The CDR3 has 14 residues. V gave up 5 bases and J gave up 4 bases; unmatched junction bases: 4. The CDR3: CASSPGGAGNTIYF. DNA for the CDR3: TGTGCCAGCAGCCCAGGGGGCGCCGGAAACACCATATATTTT.

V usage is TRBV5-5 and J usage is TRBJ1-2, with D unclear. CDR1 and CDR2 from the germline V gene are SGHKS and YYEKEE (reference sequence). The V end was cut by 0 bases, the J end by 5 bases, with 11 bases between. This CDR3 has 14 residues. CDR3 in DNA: TGTGCCAGCAGCTTGGTAGTTACCAATTATGGCTACACCTTC. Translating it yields CASSLVVTNYGYTF. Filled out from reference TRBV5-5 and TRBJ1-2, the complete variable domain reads DAGVTQSPTHLIKTRGQQVTLRCSPISGHKSVSWYQQVLGQGPQFIFQYYEKEERGRGNFPDRFSARQFPNYSSELNVNALLLGDSALYLCASSLVVTNYGYTFGSGTRLTVV.

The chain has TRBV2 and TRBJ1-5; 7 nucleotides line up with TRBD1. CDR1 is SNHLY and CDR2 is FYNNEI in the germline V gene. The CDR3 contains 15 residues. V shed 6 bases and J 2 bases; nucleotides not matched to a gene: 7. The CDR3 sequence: CASRVGQEGNQPQHF. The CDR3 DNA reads TGTGCCAGCAGAGTAGGACAGGAGGGCAATCAGCCCCAGCATTTT.

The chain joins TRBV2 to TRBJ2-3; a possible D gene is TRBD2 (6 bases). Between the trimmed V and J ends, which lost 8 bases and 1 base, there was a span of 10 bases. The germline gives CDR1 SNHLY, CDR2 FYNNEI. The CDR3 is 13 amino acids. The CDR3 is CASLERGTDTQYF. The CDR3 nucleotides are TGTGCCAGCCTAGAGCGGGGCACAGATACGCAGTATTTT.

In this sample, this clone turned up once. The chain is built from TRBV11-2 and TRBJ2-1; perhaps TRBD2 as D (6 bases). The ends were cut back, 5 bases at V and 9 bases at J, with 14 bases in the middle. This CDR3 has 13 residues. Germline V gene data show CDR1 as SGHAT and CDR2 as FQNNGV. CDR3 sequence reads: CASSARLGSEQFF. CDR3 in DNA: TGTGCCAGCAGCGCCCGACTAGGATCTGAGCAGTTCTTC.

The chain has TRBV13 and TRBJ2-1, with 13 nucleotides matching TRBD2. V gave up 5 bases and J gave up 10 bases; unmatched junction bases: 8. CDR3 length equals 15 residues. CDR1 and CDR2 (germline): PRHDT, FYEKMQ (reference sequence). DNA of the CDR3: TGTGCCAGCAGCGCCTGGACTAGCGGGGGAGGAGAGCAGTTCTTC. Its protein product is CASSAWTSGGGEQFF.

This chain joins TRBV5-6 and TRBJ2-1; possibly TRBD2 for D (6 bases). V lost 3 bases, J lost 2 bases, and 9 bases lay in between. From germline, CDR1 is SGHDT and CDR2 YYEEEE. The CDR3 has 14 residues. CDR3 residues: CASSWGDAYNEQFF. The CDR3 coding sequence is TGTGCCAGCAGCTGGGGGGACGCCTACAATGAGCAGTTCTTC.

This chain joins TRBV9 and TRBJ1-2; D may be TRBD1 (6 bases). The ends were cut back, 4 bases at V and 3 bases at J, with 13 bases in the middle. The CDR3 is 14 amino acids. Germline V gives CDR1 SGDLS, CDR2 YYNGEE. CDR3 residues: CASSLGGLDYGYTF. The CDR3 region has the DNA TGTGCCAGCAGCCTCGGGGGGCTGGACTATGGCTACACCTTC.

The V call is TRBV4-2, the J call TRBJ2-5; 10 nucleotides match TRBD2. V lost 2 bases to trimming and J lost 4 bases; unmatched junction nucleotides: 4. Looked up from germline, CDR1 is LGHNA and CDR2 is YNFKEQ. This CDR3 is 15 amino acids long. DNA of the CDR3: TGTGCCAGCAGCCAATCTAGCGGGGGTTCAGAGACCCAGTACTTC. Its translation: CASSQSSGGSETQYF.

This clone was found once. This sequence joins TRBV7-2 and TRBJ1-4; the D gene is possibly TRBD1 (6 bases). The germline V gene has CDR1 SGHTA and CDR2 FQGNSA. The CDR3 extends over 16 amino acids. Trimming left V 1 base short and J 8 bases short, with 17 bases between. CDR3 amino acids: CASSLGGWTESEKLFF. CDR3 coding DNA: TGTGCCAGCAGCTTAGGAGGTTGGACAGAGAGCGAAAAACTGTTTTTT.

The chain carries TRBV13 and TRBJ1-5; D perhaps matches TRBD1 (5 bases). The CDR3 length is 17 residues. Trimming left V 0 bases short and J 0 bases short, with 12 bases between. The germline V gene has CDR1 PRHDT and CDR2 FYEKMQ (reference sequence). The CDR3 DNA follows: TGTGCCAGCAGCTTAGGCCGGGGGGTTTATAGCAATCAGCCCCAGCATTTT. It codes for CASSLGRGVYSNQPQHF.

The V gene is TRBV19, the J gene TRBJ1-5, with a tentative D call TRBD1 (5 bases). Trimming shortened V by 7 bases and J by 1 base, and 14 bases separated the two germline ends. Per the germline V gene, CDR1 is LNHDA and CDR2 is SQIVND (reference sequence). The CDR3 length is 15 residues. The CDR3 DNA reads TGTGCCAGTACCTCGGACACCTCAAGCAATCAGCCCCAGCATTTT. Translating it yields CASTSDTSSNQPQHF.

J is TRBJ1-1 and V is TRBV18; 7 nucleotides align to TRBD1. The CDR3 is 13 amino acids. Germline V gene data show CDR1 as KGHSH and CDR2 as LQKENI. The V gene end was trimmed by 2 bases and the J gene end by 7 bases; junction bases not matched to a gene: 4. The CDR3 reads CASSPYRGGEAFF. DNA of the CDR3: TGTGCCAGCTCACCATACAGGGGTGGTGAAGCTTTCTTT.

The DNA for the CDR3 is TGCGCCAGCAGCTTGGACACCTACGAGCAGTACTTC. It specifies CASSLDTYEQYF. V usage is TRBV5-1 and J usage is TRBJ2-7; D not certain. The CDR3 totals 12 residues. The V end lost 0 bases, the J end lost 2 bases, and 3 bases lay between the germline ends. Germline V lookup: CDR1 SGHRS, CDR2 YFSETQ.